One sample yielded the 3 T cell receptor beta chains listed below, sequenced in a study of cytomegalovirus exposure and HLA in healthy donors. It was with 60 Vbeta and 13 Jbeta primers that the PCR ran. This table comes from immunoSEQ multiplex PCR, and its TCRdb copy is limited to in-frame clones, with some not included. This table holds around 96,000 clones, 55% to 75% found once. The sample was PBMCs. These receptors all stem from a man in his sixties in good health and CMV-seronegative.

The V and J genes are TRBV6-5 and TRBJ2-5; tentatively, D is TRBD1 (5 bases). The germline V gene has CDR1 MNHEY and CDR2 SVGAGI. V was shortened by 8 bases and J by 6 bases, with 16 bases between the two germline ends. The CDR3 totals 13 residues. CDR3 sequence reads: CASQTDSHKTQYF. The CDR3 nucleotides read TGTGCCAGCCAGACAGATAGTCACAAGACCCAGTACTTC.

This clone appeared a few times. This chain uses TRBV5-4 with TRBJ2-2; no clear D gene. In germline, CDR1 is SGHNT, CDR2 YYREEE (reference sequence). Trimming took 4 bases from V and 5 from J, leaving 6 bases between them. This CDR3 has 12 residues. DNA for the CDR3: TGTGCCAGCAGCCAGGAAACCGGGGAGCTGTTTTTT. Its protein is CASSQETGELFF.

The rearrangement joins TRBV7-9 to TRBJ2-2; 7 nucleotides agree with TRBD1. In germline, CDR1 is SEHNR, CDR2 FQNEAQ (reference sequence). CDR3 length: 16 amino acids. V trimming: 4 bases; J trimming: 3 bases; junction bases outside the gene matches: 8. CDR3 coding DNA: TGTGCCAGCAGCTACCGACAGGGATGGGACACCGGGGAGCTGTTTTTT. It codes for CASSYRQGWDTGELFF.